This TCR beta chain was captured in a study of shared clonotypes between healthy human individuals. Study-wide results and limits: Rarefaction showed that sequencing of sorted subsets was incomplete (despite large depth).

Terminally differentiated effector memory CD45RA+ cells were excluded from the naive CD8 cells, which were CD45RO-negative and positively selected for CCR7. Original analysis: In the immunoSEQ data, sequences were junction-only and lacked quality scores, so filtering differed. Clones were read by immunoSEQ multiplex PCR, and TCRdb kept only the in-frame ones, dropping some. V, J and clone size were drawn from that table, and D and trimming were deduced from the DNA. The table has around 2,000,000 clones, over 85% seen once. This CDR3 has 18 amino acids. With V trimmed by 2 bases and J by 1 base, 14 bases remained unmatched. CDR1 is WNHNN and CDR2 is SYGVQD in the germline V gene (reference sequence). On this clone itself: What it binds is not known.

The genes are TRBV10-1 and TRBJ2-7, with 7 bases lining up with TRBD1. The sample consisted of naive CD8+ T cells sorted from blood. This sequence originates from a young man in good health. The CDR3 DNA reads as TGCGCCAGCAGTGAGCCGAAGAAAACAGGGGATATATCCTACGAGCAGTACTTC. Translated, it gives CASSEPKKTGDISYEQYF.